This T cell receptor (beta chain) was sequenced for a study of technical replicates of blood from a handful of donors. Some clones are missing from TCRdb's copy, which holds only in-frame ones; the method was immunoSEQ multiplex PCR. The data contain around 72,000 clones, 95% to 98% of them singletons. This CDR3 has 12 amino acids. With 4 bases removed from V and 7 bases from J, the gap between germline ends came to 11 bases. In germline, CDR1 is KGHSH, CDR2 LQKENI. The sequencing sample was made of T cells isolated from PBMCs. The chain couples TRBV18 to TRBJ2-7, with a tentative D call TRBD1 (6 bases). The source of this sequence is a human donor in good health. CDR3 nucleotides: TGTGCCAGCTCACTTACAGGGTTTGAGCAGTACTTC. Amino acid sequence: CASSLTGFEQYF.